This T cell receptor beta chain was obtained from a study of regulatory T cells in long-lasting Graves disease. Study-wide results and limits: The number of shared public clonotypes was higher in persistent patients (2,741) than new patients (approximately 1,000).

HTBI primers from iRepertoire and Arm-PCR of CDR3 regions yielded the TCR beta libraries. TCRdb re-derived calls from the multiplex PCR reads in MiXCR, one entry per CDR3 protein. The sample lists 520,000 or so distinct CDR3 sequences, 12% occurring once. Time point meaning: newly diagnosed GD, antithyroid drugs for less than 3 months. RNA extracted from PBMCs served as the sequencing template. V was cut by 5 bases and J by 3 bases, with 8 bases left in between. Germline V gene sequence: CDR1 SEHNR, CDR2 FQNEAQ (reference sequence). The CDR3 loop spans 13 amino acids. This clonotype appeared a few times. The target antigen is unknown. The data were also submitted as part of a second study, on T cells in Graves' hyperthyroidism and ophthalmopathy.

The material was peripheral blood mononuclear cells (PBMCs), obtained at new diagnosis, from a patient treated with antithyroid drugs. The receptor was isolated from a woman in her thirties with Graves disease. This sequence joins TRBV7-9 and TRBJ2-1; D might be TRBD1 (6 bases). Here the CDR3 reads CASSEGVYNEQFF. The CDR3 region has the DNA TGTGCCAGCAGCGAGGGGGTCTACAATGAGCAGTTCTTC.